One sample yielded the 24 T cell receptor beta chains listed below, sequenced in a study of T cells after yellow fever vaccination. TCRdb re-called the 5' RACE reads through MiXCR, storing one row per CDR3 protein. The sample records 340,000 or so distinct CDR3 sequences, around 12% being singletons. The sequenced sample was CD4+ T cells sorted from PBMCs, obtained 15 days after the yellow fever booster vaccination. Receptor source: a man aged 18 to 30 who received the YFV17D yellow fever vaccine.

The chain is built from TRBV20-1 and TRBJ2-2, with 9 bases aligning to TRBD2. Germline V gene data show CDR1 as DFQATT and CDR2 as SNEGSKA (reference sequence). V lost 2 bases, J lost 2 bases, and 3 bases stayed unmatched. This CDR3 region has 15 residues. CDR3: CSARLAGANTGELFF. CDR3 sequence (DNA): TGCAGTGCTAGATTAGCGGGGGCCAACACCGGGGAGCTGTTTTTT.

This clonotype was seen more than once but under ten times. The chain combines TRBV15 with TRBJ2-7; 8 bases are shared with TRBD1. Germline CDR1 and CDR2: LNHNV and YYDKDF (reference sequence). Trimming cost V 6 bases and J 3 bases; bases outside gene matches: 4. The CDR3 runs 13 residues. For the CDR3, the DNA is TGTGCCACCAGGGGACAGGCCAGCTACGAGCAGTACTTC. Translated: CATRGQASYEQYF.

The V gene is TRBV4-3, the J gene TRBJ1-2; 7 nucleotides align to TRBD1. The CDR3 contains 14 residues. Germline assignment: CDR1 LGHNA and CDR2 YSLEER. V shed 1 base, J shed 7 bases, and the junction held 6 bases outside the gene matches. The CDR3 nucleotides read TGCGCCAGCAGCCAAGTGGGACAGAGGGTTGGCTACACCTTC. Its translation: CASSQVGQRVGYTF.

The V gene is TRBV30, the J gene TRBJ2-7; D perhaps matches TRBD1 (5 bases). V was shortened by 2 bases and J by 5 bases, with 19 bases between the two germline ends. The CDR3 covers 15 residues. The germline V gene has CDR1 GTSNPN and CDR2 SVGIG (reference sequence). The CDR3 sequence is CAWSQPLGQVHEQYF. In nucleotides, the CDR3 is TGTGCCTGGAGTCAACCCCTGGGGCAGGTCCACGAGCAGTACTTC.

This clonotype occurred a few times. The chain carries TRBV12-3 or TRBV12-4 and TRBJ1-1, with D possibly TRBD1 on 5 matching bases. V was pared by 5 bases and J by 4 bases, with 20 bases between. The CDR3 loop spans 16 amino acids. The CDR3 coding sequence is TGTGCCAGCAGTCCCATTGGGGGGGTTGTATCCACTGAAGCTTTCTTT. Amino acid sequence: CASSPIGGVVSTEAFF.

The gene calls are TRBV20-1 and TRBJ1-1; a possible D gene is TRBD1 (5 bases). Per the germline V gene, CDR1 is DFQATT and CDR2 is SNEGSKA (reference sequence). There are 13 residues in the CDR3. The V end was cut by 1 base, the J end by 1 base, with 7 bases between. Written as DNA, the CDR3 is TGCAGTGCTAGAGTTCAGGGGAACACTGAAGCTTTCTTT. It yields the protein CSARVQGNTEAFF.

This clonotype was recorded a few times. CDR3 protein: CASSPPGSGEQYF. CDR3 DNA sequence: TGTGCCAGCAGCCCCCCCGGGTCGGGCGAGCAGTACTTC. The V gene is TRBV7-2, the J gene TRBJ2-7; D gene uncertain. V lost 5 bases and J lost 6, with 14 bases in between. The CDR3 extends over 13 amino acids. From germline, CDR1 is SGHTA and CDR2 FQGNSA.

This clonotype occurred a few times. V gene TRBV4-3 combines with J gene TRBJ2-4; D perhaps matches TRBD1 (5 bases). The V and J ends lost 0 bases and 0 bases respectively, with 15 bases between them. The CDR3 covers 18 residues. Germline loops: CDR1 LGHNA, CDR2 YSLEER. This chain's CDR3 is CASSQDLTGSIAKNIQYF. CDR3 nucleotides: TGCGCCAGCAGCCAAGATCTTACAGGCAGCATAGCCAAAAACATTCAGTACTTC.

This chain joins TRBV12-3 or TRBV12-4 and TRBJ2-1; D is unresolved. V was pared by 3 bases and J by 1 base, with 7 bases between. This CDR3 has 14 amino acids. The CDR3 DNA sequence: TGTGCCAGCAGTTTCCCTGCTTCCTACAATGAGCAGTTCTTC. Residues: CASSFPASYNEQFF.

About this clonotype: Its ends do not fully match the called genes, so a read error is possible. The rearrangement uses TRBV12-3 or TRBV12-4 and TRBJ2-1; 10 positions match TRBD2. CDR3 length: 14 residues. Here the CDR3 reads CASSLAGVTNEQFF. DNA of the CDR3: TGTGCCAGCAGTCTAGCGGGGGTGACCAATGAGCAGTTCTTC.

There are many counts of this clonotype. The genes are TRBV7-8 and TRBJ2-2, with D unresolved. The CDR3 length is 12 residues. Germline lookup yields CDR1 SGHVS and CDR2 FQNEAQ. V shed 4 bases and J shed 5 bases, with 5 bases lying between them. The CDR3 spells CASSSDTGELFF. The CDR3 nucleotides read TGTGCCAGCAGCTCAGATACCGGGGAGCTGTTTTTT.

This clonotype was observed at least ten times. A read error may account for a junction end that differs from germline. The CDR3 spells CSARAGGRYEQYF. The CDR3 bases are TGCAGTGCCAGAGCGGGGGGAAGGTACGAGCAGTACTTC. The V gene is TRBV20-1, the J gene TRBJ2-7; 9 nucleotides align to TRBD2. Germline V CDR1 and CDR2: DFQATT, SNEGSKA (reference sequence). This CDR3 contains 13 residues.

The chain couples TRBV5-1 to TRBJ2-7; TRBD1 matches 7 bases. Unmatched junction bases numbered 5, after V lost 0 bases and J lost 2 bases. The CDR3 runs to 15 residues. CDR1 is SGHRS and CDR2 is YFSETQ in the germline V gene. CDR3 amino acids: CASSLGTGVAYEQYF. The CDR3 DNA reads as TGCGCCAGCAGCTTGGGTACAGGGGTGGCCTACGAGCAGTACTTC.

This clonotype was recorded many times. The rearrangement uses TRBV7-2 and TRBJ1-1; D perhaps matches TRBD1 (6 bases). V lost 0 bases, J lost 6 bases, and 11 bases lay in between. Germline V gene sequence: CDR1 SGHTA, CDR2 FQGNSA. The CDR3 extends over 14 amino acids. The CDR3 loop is CASSLARTVPEAFF. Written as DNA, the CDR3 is TGTGCCAGCAGCTTAGCAAGGACAGTCCCTGAAGCTTTCTTT.

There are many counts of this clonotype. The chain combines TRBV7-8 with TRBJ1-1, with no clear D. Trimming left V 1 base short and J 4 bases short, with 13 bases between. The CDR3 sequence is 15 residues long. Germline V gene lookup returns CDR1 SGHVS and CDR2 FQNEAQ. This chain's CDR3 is CASSLGRLPSTEAFF. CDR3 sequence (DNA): TGTGCCAGCAGCTTAGGGAGACTCCCTAGCACTGAAGCTTTCTTT.

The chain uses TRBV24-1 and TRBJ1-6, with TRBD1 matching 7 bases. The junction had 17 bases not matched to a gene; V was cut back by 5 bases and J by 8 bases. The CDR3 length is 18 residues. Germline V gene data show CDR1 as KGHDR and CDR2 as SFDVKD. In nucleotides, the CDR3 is TGTGCCACCAGTGCTTCGGACAGGCCCCTCGGCCCTTATTCACCCCTCCACTTT. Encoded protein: CATSASDRPLGPYSPLHF.

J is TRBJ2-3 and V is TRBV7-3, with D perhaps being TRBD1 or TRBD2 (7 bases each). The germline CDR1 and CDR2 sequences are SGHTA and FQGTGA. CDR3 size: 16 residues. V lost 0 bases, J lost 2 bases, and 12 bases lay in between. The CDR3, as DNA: TGTGCCAGCAGCTTAACGGGGGGGACAGACACAGATACGCAGTATTTT. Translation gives CASSLTGGTDTDTQYF.

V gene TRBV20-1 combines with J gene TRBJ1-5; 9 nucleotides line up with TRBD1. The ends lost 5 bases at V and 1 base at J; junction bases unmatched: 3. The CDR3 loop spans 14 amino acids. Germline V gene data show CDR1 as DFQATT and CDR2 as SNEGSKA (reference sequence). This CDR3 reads CSAGDRESNQPQHF. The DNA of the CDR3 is TGCAGTGCTGGGGACAGGGAAAGCAATCAGCCCCAGCATTTT.

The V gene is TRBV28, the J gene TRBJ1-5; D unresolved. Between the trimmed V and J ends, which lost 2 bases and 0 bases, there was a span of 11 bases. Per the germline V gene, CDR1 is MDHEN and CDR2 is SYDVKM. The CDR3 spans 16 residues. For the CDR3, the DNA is TGTGCCAGCAGTTTAATAGGCGGGTCTAGCAATCAGCCCCAGCATTTT. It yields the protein CASSLIGGSSNQPQHF.

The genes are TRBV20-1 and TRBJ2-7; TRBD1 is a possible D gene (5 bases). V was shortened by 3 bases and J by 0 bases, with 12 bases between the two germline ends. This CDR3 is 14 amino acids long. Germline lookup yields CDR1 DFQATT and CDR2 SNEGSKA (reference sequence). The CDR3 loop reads CSASPRQISYEQYV. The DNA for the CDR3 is TGCAGTGCTAGTCCTAGACAGATCTCCTACGAGCAGTACGTC.

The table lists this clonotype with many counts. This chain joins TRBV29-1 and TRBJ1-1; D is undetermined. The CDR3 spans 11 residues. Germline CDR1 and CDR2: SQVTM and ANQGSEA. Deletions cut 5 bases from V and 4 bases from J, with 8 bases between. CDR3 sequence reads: CSVWRATEAFF. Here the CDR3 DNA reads TGCAGCGTTTGGAGGGCCACTGAAGCTTTCTTT.

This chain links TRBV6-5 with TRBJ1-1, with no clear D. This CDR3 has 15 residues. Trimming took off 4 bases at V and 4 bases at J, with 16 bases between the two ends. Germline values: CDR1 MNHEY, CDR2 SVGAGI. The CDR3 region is CASSFRRSVGTEAFF. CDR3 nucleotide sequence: TGTGCCAGCAGTTTCCGGAGGTCGGTGGGCACTGAAGCTTTCTTT.

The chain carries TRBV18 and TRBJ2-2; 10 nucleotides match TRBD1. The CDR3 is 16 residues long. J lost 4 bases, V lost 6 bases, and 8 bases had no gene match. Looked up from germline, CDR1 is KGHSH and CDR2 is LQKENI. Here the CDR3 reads CASSQTGTGVTGELFF. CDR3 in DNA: TGTGCCAGCTCCCAGACTGGGACAGGGGTCACCGGGGAGCTGTTTTTT.

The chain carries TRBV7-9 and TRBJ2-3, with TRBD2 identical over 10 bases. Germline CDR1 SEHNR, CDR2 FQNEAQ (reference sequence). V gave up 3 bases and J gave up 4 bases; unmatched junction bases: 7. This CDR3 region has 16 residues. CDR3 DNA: TGTGCCAGCAGCTTCCTACCCGGACTAGCGGCAGATACGCAGTATTTT. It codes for CASSFLPGLAADTQYF. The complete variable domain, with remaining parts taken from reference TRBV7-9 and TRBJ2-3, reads DTGVSQNPRHKITKRGQNVTFRCDPISEHNRLYWYRQTLGQGPEFLTYFQNEAQLEKSRLLSDRFSAERPKGSFSTLEIQRTEQGDSAMYLCASSFLPGLAADTQYFGPGTRLTVL.